The 6 T cell receptor beta chains below come from one sample, sequenced in a study of cytomegalovirus exposure and HLA in healthy donors (dated by TCRdb to the late 2010s). The library was obtained by the immunoSEQ multiplex PCR assay. The multiplex PCR relied on a mix of 60 forward primers for TCR Vbeta segments and 13 reverse primers for TCR Jbeta segments. TCRdb's version of the immuneACCESS table is confined to in-frame rearrangements and falls short of the full clone set. An unresolved V gene accounts for under half of the shortfall where checked; the remainder is of unknown origin. For this sample there are around 160,000 clones; 60% to 85% appear just once. Of the sample, around 3% is held by the ten largest clones. The sequencing input was PBMCs. All receptors derive from a man in his forties in good health and CMV-seropositive.

The chain has TRBV7-2 and TRBJ1-3, with a weak D call TRBD1 (5 bases). From germline, CDR1 is SGHTA and CDR2 FQGNSA. Between the trimmed V and J ends, which lost 4 bases and 2 bases, there was a span of 15 bases. This CDR3 is 16 amino acids long. The CDR3, as DNA: TGTGCCAGCAGCTCCCGGGGGTGGGTTCCTGGAAACACCATATATTTT. Translation: CASSSRGWVPGNTIYF.

The V gene is TRBV20-1, the J gene TRBJ1-2; D is possibly TRBD1 (6 bases). This CDR3 has 11 residues. Deletions cut 5 bases from V and 4 bases from J, with 8 bases between. Germline-derived CDR1 and CDR2 are DFQATT and SNEGSKA (reference sequence). The CDR3 here is CSAETGYGYTF. The CDR3 nucleotides read TGCAGTGCTGAGACAGGCTATGGCTACACCTTC.

The chain uses TRBV27 and TRBJ1-1, with D tentatively TRBD1 (6 bases). The CDR3 spans 13 residues. Trimming removed 3 bases from V and 6 bases from J, with 11 bases in between. Germline CDR1 is MNHEY and CDR2 is SMNVEV (reference sequence). CDR3 in amino acids: CASSFGRGAEAFF. In DNA, the CDR3 is TGTGCCAGCAGTTTTGGCAGGGGCGCTGAAGCTTTCTTT.

The chain carries TRBV6-5 and TRBJ2-2; 11 nucleotides line up with TRBD1. The CDR3 length is 14 residues. V was clipped by 6 bases and J by 6 bases; unmatched bases: 3. In germline, CDR1 is MNHEY, CDR2 SVGAGI. In nucleotides, the CDR3 is TGTGCCAGCAGGCAGGGACAGGGGGCCGGGGAGCTGTTTTTT. Translating gives CASRQGQGAGELFF.

This chain uses TRBV19 with TRBJ2-1; the match to TRBD2 covers 10 bases. This CDR3 comprises 17 residues. Germline CDR1 is LNHDA and CDR2 is SQIVND (reference sequence). With 5 bases clipped from V and 0 bases from J, the junction kept 7 bases outside the gene matches. The CDR3 spells CASSSTSGPFSYNEQFF. DNA of the CDR3: TGTGCCAGTAGTTCGACTAGCGGGCCATTCTCCTACAATGAGCAGTTCTTC. The full variable domain, in which reference TRBV19 and TRBJ2-1 provide the parts outside the CDR3, is DGGITQSPKYLFRKEGQNVTLSCEQNLNHDAMYWYRQDPGQGLRLIYYSQIVNDFQKGDIAEGYSVSREKKESFPLTVTSAQKNPTAFYLCASSSTSGPFSYNEQFFGPGTRLTVL.

The rearrangement links TRBV29-1 to TRBJ1-2; 7 nucleotides match TRBD1. V gave up 7 bases and J gave up 2 bases; unmatched junction bases: 4. CDR1 is SQVTM and CDR2 is ANQGSEA in the germline V gene. The CDR3 has 12 residues. The CDR3 region is CSGRTGNYGYTF. CDR3 nucleotide sequence: TGCAGCGGAAGGACAGGAAACTATGGCTACACCTTC.